The present T cell receptor (beta chain) was sequenced within a study of cytomegalovirus exposure and HLA in healthy donors. Germline CDR1 is MDHEN and CDR2 is SYDVKM. The length of the CDR3 is 12 residues. V was clipped by 1 base and J by 10 bases, with 10 bases between them. The donors were in the approximately 130-subject validation cohort; that cohort was separate from the roughly 680-subject first cohort. To note about this clone: The antigen is not known.

The table came from immunoSEQ multiplex PCR; TCRdb's copy has only in-frame clones and leaves some out. The table lists 250,000 to 400,000 clones, 88% of them singletons, with more than 0.95% in the top ten. Whole-study findings and limits: It was confirmed in vitro that a few of the CMV-associated chains were specific for CMV antigens. Most TCR sequences showed up rarely, but some public TCRs showed up in many donors. Reports described diagnosis of cytomegalovirus status by the classifier as highly specific and sensitive.

V usage is TRBV28 and J usage is TRBJ1-1; D is unresolved. Specimen: PBMCs. This receptor was taken from a man between 25 and 39 years old in good health and CMV-seronegative. The CDR3 protein is CASSLSEGPAFF. The CDR3 DNA is TGTGCCAGCAGTTTATCCGAGGGCCCAGCTTTCTTT.